The rows below give T cell receptor beta chains drawn from one sample of a study of shared clonotypes between healthy human individuals. TCRdb's table, derived via immunoSEQ multiplex PCR, lists solely in-frame clones and lacks some. Among approximately 2,300,000 clones listed, 85% to 95% were seen once. The sample was naive CD4+ T cells from PBMCs. The receptors originated from a man aged 18 to 29 in good health. Some clones in this sample may be carry-over from other donors' samples. The CDR3 runs from the conserved cysteine through the conserved F or W. Each record gives: V gene, clone size, CDR3 protein. Clone sizes are given selectively: once, few, many, or a class where the clone is expanded.

TRBV5-1,.,CASSLLGGDLSTEAFF
TRBV10-1,.,CASSDAGPPVYNEQFF
TRBV19,.,CASSIHRASRKDGYTF
TRBV28,.,CASSPQGGGYTF
TRBV6-6,.,CASSWGDKNTEAFF
TRBV28,.,CASSTPKTQAEAFF
TRBV7-3,.,CASSPGLQSTDTQYF
TRBV7-2,once,CASSLGDILQPQHF
TRBV6-1,once,CASSVADTEAFF
TRBV7-2,.,CASSATGNDYEQYF
TRBV7-9,once,CASSLGFPGYQETQYF
TRBV11-2,.,CASSWKTSYNEQFF
TRBV18,few,CASSLGLLTYEQYF
TRBV7-9,.,CASSLGAREKLFF
TRBV7-6,.,CASSFPGTLVNEQFF
TRBV4-2,.,CASSQDSFLEGEQFF